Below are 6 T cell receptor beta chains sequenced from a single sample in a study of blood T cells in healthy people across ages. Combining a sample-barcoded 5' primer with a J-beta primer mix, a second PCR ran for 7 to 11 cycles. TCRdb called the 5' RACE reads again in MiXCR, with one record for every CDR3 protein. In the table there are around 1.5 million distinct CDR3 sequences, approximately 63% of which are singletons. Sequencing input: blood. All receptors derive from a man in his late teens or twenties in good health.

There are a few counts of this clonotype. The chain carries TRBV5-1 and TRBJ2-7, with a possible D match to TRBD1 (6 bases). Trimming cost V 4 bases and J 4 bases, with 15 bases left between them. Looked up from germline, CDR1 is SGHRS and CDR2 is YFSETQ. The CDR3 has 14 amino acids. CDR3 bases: TGCGCCAGCAGCCAGAACGCAGGGGCGTACGAGCAGTACTTC. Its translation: CASSQNAGAYEQYF.

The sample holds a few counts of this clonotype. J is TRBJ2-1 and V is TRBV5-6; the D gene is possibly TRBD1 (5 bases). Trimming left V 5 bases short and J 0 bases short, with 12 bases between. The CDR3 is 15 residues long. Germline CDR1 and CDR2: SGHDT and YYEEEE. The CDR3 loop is CASRNQGYSYNEQFF. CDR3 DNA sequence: TGTGCCAGCAGAAATCAGGGATACTCCTACAATGAGCAGTTCTTC.

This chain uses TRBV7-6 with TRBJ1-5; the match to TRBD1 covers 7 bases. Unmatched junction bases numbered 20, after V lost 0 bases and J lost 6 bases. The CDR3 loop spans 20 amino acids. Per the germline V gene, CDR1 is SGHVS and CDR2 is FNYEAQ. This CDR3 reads CASSLAHPGQRWVLIQPQHF. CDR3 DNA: TGTGCCAGCAGCTTAGCGCATCCGGGACAGCGTTGGGTACTAATTCAGCCCCAGCATTTT.

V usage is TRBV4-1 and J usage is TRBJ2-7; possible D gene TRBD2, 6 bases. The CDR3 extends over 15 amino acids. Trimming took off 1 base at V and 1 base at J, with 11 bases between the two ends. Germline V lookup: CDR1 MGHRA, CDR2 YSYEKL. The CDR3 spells CASSQARESSYEQYF. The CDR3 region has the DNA TGCGCCAGCAGCCAAGCACGGGAGAGTTCCTACGAGCAGTACTTC.

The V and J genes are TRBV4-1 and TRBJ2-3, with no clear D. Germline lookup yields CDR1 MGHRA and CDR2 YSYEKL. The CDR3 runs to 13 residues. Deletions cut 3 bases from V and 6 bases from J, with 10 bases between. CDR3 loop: CASSHIGEDTQYF. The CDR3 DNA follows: TGCGCCAGCAGCCACATAGGAGAGGATACGCAGTATTTT.

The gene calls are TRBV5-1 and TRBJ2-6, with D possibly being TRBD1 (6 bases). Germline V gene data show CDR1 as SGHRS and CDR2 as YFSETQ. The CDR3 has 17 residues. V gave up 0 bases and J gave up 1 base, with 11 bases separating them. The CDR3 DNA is TGCGCCAGCAGCTTGGGGAGAACAGGGTCTGGGGCCAACGTCCTGACTTTC. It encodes CASSLGRTGSGANVLTF.